Listed here are 2 T cell receptor beta chains from one sample, sequenced in a study of cytomegalovirus exposure and HLA in healthy donors (TCRdb year 2017). Library generation was performed with the immunoSEQ multiplex PCR assay. A mixture of 60 forward primers for TCR Vbeta segments and 13 reverse primers for TCR Jbeta segments was used in the multiplex PCR. Held by TCRdb, this immuneACCESS table contains in-frame sequences only and omits some clones. Under half of the omission traces to an unresolved V gene where checked; the cause of the rest is unknown. This sample has 100,000 to 150,000 clones in its table, and about three quarters of those were observed once. The ten biggest clones cover around 1.5% of the sample. Sequencing was performed on PBMCs. Source of these receptors: a woman between 18 and 30 years old in good health and CMV-seronegative.

This chain joins TRBV5-1 and TRBJ2-7; D is perhaps TRBD2 (5 bases). Germline V gives CDR1 SGHRS, CDR2 YFSETQ. The V end lost 0 bases, the J end lost 4 bases, and 14 bases lay between the germline ends. The CDR3 runs to 15 residues. CDR3 coding DNA: TGCGCCAGCAGCTTGGATGGCCAGTCGGGGTACGAGCAGTACTTC. This encodes CASSLDGQSGYEQYF.

V gene TRBV30 combines with J gene TRBJ2-7; the match to TRBD1 covers 8 bases. After removal of 4 bases from V and 3 bases from J, the junction contained 8 bases not matched to a gene. The CDR3 length is 14 residues. CDR1 is GTSNPN, CDR2 SVGIG, per germline (reference sequence). CDR3 in amino acids: CAWNPAQGGYEQYF. The DNA of the CDR3 is TGTGCCTGGAATCCCGCACAGGGGGGCTACGAGCAGTACTTC.